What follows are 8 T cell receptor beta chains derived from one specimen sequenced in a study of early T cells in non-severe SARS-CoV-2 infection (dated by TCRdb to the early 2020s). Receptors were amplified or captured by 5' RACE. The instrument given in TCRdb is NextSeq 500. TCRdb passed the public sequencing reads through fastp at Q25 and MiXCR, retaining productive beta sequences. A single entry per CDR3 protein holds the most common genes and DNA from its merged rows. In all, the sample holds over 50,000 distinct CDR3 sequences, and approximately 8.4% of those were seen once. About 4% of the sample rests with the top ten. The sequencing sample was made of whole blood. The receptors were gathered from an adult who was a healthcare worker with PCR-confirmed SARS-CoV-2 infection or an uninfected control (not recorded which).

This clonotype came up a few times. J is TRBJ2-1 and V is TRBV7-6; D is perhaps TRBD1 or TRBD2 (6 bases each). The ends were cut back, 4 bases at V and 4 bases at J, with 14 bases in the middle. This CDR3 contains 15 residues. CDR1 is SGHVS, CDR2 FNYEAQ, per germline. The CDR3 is CASSSPGAGYNEQFF. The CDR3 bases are TGTGCCAGCAGCTCCCCGGGGGCGGGGTACAATGAGCAGTTCTTC.

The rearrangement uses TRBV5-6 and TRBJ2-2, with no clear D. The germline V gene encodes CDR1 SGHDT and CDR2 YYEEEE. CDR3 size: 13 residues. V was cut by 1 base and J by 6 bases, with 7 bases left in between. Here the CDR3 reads CASSLYSAGELFF. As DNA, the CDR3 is TGTGCCAGCAGCTTGTATTCCGCCGGGGAGCTGTTTTTT.

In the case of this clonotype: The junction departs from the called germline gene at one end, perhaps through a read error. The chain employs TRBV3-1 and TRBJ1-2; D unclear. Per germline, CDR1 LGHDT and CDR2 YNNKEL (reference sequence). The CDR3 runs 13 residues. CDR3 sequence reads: CASTQETNYGYTF. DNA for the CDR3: TGTGCCAGCACCCAAGAAACTAACTATGGCTACACCTTC.

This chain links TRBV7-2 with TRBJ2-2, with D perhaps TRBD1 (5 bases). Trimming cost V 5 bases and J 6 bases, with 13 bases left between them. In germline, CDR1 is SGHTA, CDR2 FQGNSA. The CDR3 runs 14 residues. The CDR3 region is CASSGRQLAGELFF. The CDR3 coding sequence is TGTGCCAGCAGCGGCCGACAGCTCGCCGGGGAGCTGTTTTTT.

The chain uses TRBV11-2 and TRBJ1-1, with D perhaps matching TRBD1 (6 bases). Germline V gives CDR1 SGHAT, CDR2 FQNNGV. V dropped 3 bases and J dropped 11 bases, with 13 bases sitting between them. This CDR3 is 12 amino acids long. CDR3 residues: CASSFSTGWAFF. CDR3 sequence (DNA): TGTGCCAGCAGCTTCTCGACAGGATGGGCTTTCTTT.

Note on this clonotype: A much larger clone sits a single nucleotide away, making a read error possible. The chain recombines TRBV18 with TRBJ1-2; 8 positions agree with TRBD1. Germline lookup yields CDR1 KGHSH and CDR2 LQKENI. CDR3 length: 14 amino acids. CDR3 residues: CASSQRTGGYGYAF. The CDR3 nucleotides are TGTGCCAGCTCGCAAAGAACAGGGGGTTATGGCTACGCCTTC.

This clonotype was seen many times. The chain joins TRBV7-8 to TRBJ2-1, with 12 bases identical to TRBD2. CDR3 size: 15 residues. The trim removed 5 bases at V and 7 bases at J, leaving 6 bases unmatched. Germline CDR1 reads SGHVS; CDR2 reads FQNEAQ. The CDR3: CASSRRTSGKNEQFF. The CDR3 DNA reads TGTGCCAGCAGCCGACGGACTAGCGGGAAGAATGAGCAGTTCTTC.

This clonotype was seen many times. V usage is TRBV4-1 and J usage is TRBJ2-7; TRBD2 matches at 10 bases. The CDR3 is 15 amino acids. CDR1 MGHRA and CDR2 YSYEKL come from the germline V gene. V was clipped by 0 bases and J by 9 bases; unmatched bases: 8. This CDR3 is CASSQEALAGATQYF. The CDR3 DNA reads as TGCGCCAGCAGCCAAGAGGCCCTAGCGGGGGCAACGCAGTACTTC.